One sample yielded the 5 T cell receptor beta chains listed below, sequenced in a study of radiotherapy plus CTLA-4 blockade in lung cancer. Measured with immunoSEQ multiplex PCR; TCRdb has only the in-frame clones, and not every one. Of about 120,000 clones in the sample, 75% to 90% were seen once. This sample comprised peripheral blood, obtained from a patient treated with radiotherapy plus ipilimumab. These receptors were taken from a human donor with non-small cell lung cancer that progressed on radiotherapy plus ipilimumab.

Concerning this clone itself: A junction end diverges from the germline sequence, so it may reflect a read error. The chain couples TRBV15 to TRBJ2-7; 8 bases align to TRBD2. The CDR3 is 14 residues long. Germline V gene lookup returns CDR1 LNHNV and CDR2 YYDKDF (reference sequence). The CDR3 spells CATKGSGISHEQYF. As DNA, the CDR3 is TGTGCCACCAAAGGTAGCGGGATCTCCCACGAGCAGTACTTC.

The rearrangement joins TRBV5-1 to TRBJ2-7; 11 bases are a match to TRBD2. CDR1 is SGHRS and CDR2 is YFSETQ in the germline V gene. The CDR3 covers 15 residues. Losses at the gene ends were 3 bases for V and 2 bases for J; bases not matched to a gene: 4. The CDR3 bases are TGCGCCAGCAGCTCCGGGACTAGCGGAACCTACGAGCAGTACTTC. As protein: CASSSGTSGTYEQYF.

About this clone itself: No conserved phenylalanine or tryptophan ends this CDR3, so it is likely a read error. The DNA is omitted, as the CDR3 cannot be located on it reliably, and the CDR3 follows TCRdb's listing. The chain has TRBV7-3 and TRBJ1-5; the table gives TRBD1 as D, unverified against the DNA. The CDR3 is 9 residues long, ends included. The germline gives CDR1 SGHTA, CDR2 FQGTGA. CDR3 loop: CASSSTDNL.

This chain joins TRBV28 and TRBJ1-4; no firm D call. The germline V gene has CDR1 MDHEN and CDR2 SYDVKM. The V end lost 6 bases, the J end lost 0 bases, and 8 bases lay between the germline ends. The CDR3 totals 14 residues. CDR3 DNA sequence: TGTGCCAGCAGAATTGGGACAACTAATGAAAAACTGTTTTTT. Translation: CASRIGTTNEKLFF.

The V gene is TRBV5-1, the J gene TRBJ1-1; possibly TRBD1 for D (5 bases). V gave up 4 bases and J gave up 3 bases, with 10 bases separating them. The germline V gene encodes CDR1 SGHRS and CDR2 YFSETQ. The CDR3 contains 13 residues. The CDR3 DNA is TGCGCCAGCAGCGCCCCGGGGCACACTGAAGCTTTCTTT. The encoded protein is CASSAPGHTEAFF.